This T cell receptor beta chain was sequenced for a study of T-cell reconstitution after alpha-beta-depleted transplantation in children. The study's findings and limits: Surviving recipient T cells and thymic progenitors produced the high day-60 TCRbeta diversity seen in some patients. Several hundred expanded graft clones reportedly gave rise to the alpha-beta T cells present about two months after transplant.

Preparing the TCRbeta library involved the use of unique molecular identifiers. MiXCR was run by TCRdb on the PCR reads, yielding one entry per CDR3 protein. The repertoire holds fewer than 700,000 distinct CDR3 sequences, approximately 22% seen once, with 12% to 15% in the top ten. This CDR3 contains 15 residues. CDR1 is KGHDR and CDR2 is SFDVKD in the germline V gene. Trimming cost V 0 bases and J 9 bases, with 14 bases left between them. On this clonotype: What it recognizes is unknown.

The chain couples TRBV24-1 to TRBJ2-1; either TRBD1 or TRBD2 may fit D (6 bases each). The sequence came from a boy younger than two who had a stem cell transplant for acute myeloid leukemia, so the T cells may come from the graft donor. Sequences were derived from PBMCs, mostly from graft donor cells, sampled 360 days after TCRalphabeta/CD19-depleted stem cell transplant. In nucleotides, the CDR3 is TGTGCCACCAGTGATTTGGGAGGGGGAATTCGTGAGCAGTTCTTC. Its translation: CATSDLGGGIREQFF.